The 32 T cell receptor beta chains listed next were all sequenced from one sample in a study of cytomegalovirus exposure and HLA in healthy donors. 13 Jbeta primers and 60 Vbeta primers were used for the PCR. Profiled with immunoSEQ multiplex PCR; TCRdb holds only in-frame clones, not every one. The sample gives 150,000 to 200,000 clones, about four fifths of which show up once; 1.5% to 2% is in the top ten. Sequenced material: PBMCs. The receptors here all came from a woman in her fifties or sixties in good health and CMV-seronegative.

The chain has TRBV7-9 and TRBJ1-4; 12 bases are shared with TRBD1. Germline assignment: CDR1 SEHNR and CDR2 FQNEAQ (reference sequence). This CDR3 is built from 17 residues. With 1 base clipped from V and 8 bases from J, the junction kept 8 bases outside the gene matches. CDR3 bases: TGTGCCAGCAGCTTAGATACGGGGACAGGGGGCAACGAAAAACTGTTTTTT. It specifies CASSLDTGTGGNEKLFF.

This chain uses TRBV5-6 with TRBJ1-2, with D hard to call. Trimming stripped 0 bases from V and 4 bases from J, with 19 bases between. CDR1 is SGHDT and CDR2 is YYEEEE in the germline V gene. CDR3 length: 17 amino acids. The CDR3 DNA reads TGTGCCAGCAGCTTGGCCGCGTCGGCAGTACGGGGCTATGGCTACACCTTC. It codes for CASSLAASAVRGYGYTF.

The chain recombines TRBV28 with TRBJ1-3, with D perhaps TRBD1 (6 bases). The CDR3 totals 15 residues. The V and J ends lost 2 bases and 0 bases respectively, with 8 bases between them. Germline V lookup: CDR1 MDHEN, CDR2 SYDVKM. The CDR3 bases are TGTGCCAGCAGTTTAGGGGGCCGCTCTGGAAACACCATATATTTT. Translated, it gives CASSLGGRSGNTIYF.

The table lists this clone with a few counts. The chain joins TRBV28 to TRBJ1-2; possibly TRBD1 for D (5 bases). Germline values: CDR1 MDHEN, CDR2 SYDVKM. The CDR3 is 13 residues long. V dropped 8 bases and J dropped 2 bases, with 12 bases sitting between them. The CDR3 protein is CASRGGGNYGYTF. DNA of the CDR3: TGTGCCAGCCGCGGGGGGGGAAACTATGGCTACACCTTC.

The CDR3 sequence is CASRVGGSNQPQHF. The CDR3 region has the DNA TGTGCCAGCAGGGTCGGCGGGAGCAATCAGCCCCAGCATTTT. This chain joins TRBV6-5 and TRBJ1-5; D remains ambiguous. This CDR3 is 14 amino acids long. Germline V lookup: CDR1 MNHEY, CDR2 SVGAGI. The germline V and J ends were trimmed by 6 bases and 1 base, with 10 bases remaining between them.

Only a few counts were recorded for this clone. The CDR3 loop reads CSVEIWTGNEQFF. CDR3 nucleotide sequence: TGCAGCGTTGAAATCTGGACAGGGAATGAGCAGTTCTTC. The V gene is TRBV29-1, the J gene TRBJ2-1; the match to TRBD1 covers 8 bases. J gave up 7 bases and V 2 bases, and 4 bases lay outside the gene matches. CDR1 and CDR2 from the germline V gene are SQVTM and ANQGSEA. This CDR3 contains 13 residues.

This clone was seen a few times. The CDR3 sequence is CASSWRGGGYEQYF. CDR3 in DNA: TGTGCCAGCAGCTGGAGGGGGGGCGGCTACGAGCAGTACTTC. The gene calls are TRBV5-4 and TRBJ2-7; D possibly corresponds to TRBD2 (7 bases). V was trimmed by 3 bases and J by 3 bases, leaving 13 bases between them. The CDR3 totals 14 residues. Germline V gene sequence: CDR1 SGHNT, CDR2 YYREEE (reference sequence).

This rearrangement joins TRBV18 to TRBJ1-5; 7 bases are a match to TRBD1. The germline V gene has CDR1 KGHSH and CDR2 LQKENI. The CDR3 contains 16 residues. J was trimmed by 1 base and V by 4 bases; bases with no gene match: 7. The CDR3 is CASSLNDRASNQPQHF. CDR3 bases: TGTGCCAGCTCACTAAACGACAGGGCGAGCAATCAGCCCCAGCATTTT.

This clone was detected only a few times. This chain links TRBV28 with TRBJ2-1; 7 bases line up with TRBD2. The CDR3 runs to 17 residues. Trimming cost V 5 bases and J 8 bases; bases outside gene matches: 18. Germline V lookup: CDR1 MDHEN, CDR2 SYDVKM. CDR3 amino acids: CASSEGRLSREGHEQFF. The CDR3 DNA follows: TGTGCCAGCAGTGAGGGGCGACTATCGAGGGAGGGGCATGAGCAGTTCTTC.

The chain joins TRBV6-5 to TRBJ2-1; 8 bases fit TRBD2. The CDR3 totals 15 residues. V lost 6 bases and J lost 4; bases outside the gene matches: 8. CDR1 is MNHEY and CDR2 is SVGAGI in the germline V gene. CDR3 DNA sequence: TGTGCCAGCAGAAAATCGGGGGGGCCGTACAATGAGCAGTTCTTC. Translating gives CASRKSGGPYNEQFF.

The chain combines TRBV5-8 with TRBJ1-3; a possible D gene is TRBD1 (6 bases). This CDR3 region has 14 residues. Deletions cut 5 bases from V and 2 bases from J, with 11 bases between. Germline loops: CDR1 SGHTS, CDR2 YDEGEE. In DNA, the CDR3 is TGTGCCAGCAGGGGCTACAGGGCTGGAAACACCATATATTTT. Translated: CASRGYRAGNTIYF.

V is TRBV7-3 and J is TRBJ2-1; 8 nucleotides match TRBD2. Germline values: CDR1 SGHTA, CDR2 FQGTGA. Germline trimming cut 8 bases from V and 3 bases from J; bases unmatched to any gene: 6. This CDR3 has 14 amino acids. In nucleotides, the CDR3 is TGTGCCAGCGGTAGCGGGATACTCTACAATGAGCAGTTCTTC. It specifies CASGSGILYNEQFF.

The rearrangement uses TRBV18 and TRBJ2-1; tentatively, D is TRBD2 (5 bases). The V end lost 3 bases, the J end lost 9 bases, and 18 bases lay between the germline ends. CDR1 is KGHSH, CDR2 LQKENI, per germline. This CDR3 has 15 amino acids. The CDR3 DNA is TGTGCCAGCTCACCCCGGAGGCTCGATAAAGGTGAGCAGTTCTTC. Protein: CASSPRRLDKGEQFF.

In its sample, this clone was seen a few times. This chain joins TRBV4-1 and TRBJ2-3, with 9 bases fitting TRBD1. Trimming at V came to 0 bases and at J to 6 bases, leaving 10 bases not matched to a gene. This CDR3 spans 17 amino acids. Germline loops: CDR1 MGHRA, CDR2 YSYEKL. In nucleotides, the CDR3 is TGCGCCAGCAGCCAAGATTCCCCGGGACAGGGTATTGATACGCAGTATTTT. Encoded protein: CASSQDSPGQGIDTQYF.

This chain connects TRBV7-9 to TRBJ1-4, with 7 bases lining up with TRBD1. The germline gives CDR1 SEHNR, CDR2 FQNEAQ (reference sequence). The CDR3 length is 16 residues. Losses at the gene ends were 5 bases for V and 0 bases for J; bases not matched to a gene: 6. CDR3 residues: CASSARQGATNEKLFF. In DNA form, the CDR3 reads TGTGCCAGCAGCGCAAGACAGGGAGCAACTAATGAAAAACTGTTTTTT.

This chain links TRBV6-4 with TRBJ2-5, with 13 bases that match TRBD2. The J segment lost 4 bases and the V segment lost 2 bases, leaving 4 bases of the junction unmatched. CDR1 MRHNA and CDR2 SNTAGT come from the germline V gene. The CDR3 loop spans 16 amino acids. The CDR3: CASSDRTSGRPETQYF. CDR3 bases: TGTGCCAGCAGTGACCGGACTAGCGGGAGACCAGAGACCCAGTACTTC.

The gene calls are TRBV19 and TRBJ2-1; 8 bases are shared with TRBD1. The germline V gene has CDR1 LNHDA and CDR2 SQIVND (reference sequence). With V trimmed by 10 bases and J by 1 base, 9 bases remained unmatched. CDR3 length: 15 amino acids. CDR3 sequence reads: CATWGRGLSYNEQFF. In DNA, the CDR3 is TGTGCCACCTGGGGCAGGGGGCTTTCCTACAATGAGCAGTTCTTC.

The CDR3 sequence: CASSLETNSYNEQFF. The CDR3 DNA sequence: TGTGCCAGCAGCTTAGAAACTAACTCTTACAATGAGCAGTTCTTC. The chain uses TRBV7-2 and TRBJ2-1; D remains ambiguous. CDR1 is SGHTA, CDR2 FQGNSA, per germline. This CDR3 is 15 amino acids long. V lost 1 base and J 4 bases, leaving 11 bases between the germline ends.

The J gene is TRBJ2-5, the V gene TRBV13, with TRBD1 matching 9 bases. This CDR3 has 17 residues. The J segment lost 5 bases and the V segment lost 0 bases, leaving 10 bases of the junction unmatched. Germline CDR1 is PRHDT and CDR2 is FYEKMQ (reference sequence). CDR3 nucleotides: TGTGCCAGCAGCTTAGGAGGGACAGGGTTGCAGAGGGAGACCCAGTACTTC. It yields the protein CASSLGGTGLQRETQYF.

This chain links TRBV27 with TRBJ2-7, with TRBD1 matching 7 bases. This CDR3 has 14 amino acids. V shed 8 bases, J shed 3 bases, and the junction held 10 bases outside the gene matches. CDR1 is MNHEY, CDR2 SMNVEV, per germline (reference sequence). CDR3 nucleotide sequence: TGTGCCAGCTCTATCAACAGGGGCGACTACGAGCAGTACTTC. This sequence encodes CASSINRGDYEQYF.

This rearrangement joins TRBV12-1 to TRBJ1-1; no check of the table's D call, TRBD1, against the DNA was made. TRBV12-1 represents a pseudogene. The CDR3 has 16 amino acids. The CDR3 DNA reads as TGTGCCAGCAGCTTACCTACAGGGCCTCTGAACACTGAAGCTTTCTTT. Residues: CASSLPTGPLNTEAFF.

The chain is built from TRBV11-2 and TRBJ2-1, with TRBD2 identical over 7 bases. V lost 2 bases to trimming and J lost 3 bases; unmatched junction nucleotides: 4. The germline V gene has CDR1 SGHAT and CDR2 FQNNGV. This CDR3 region has 15 residues. The DNA for the CDR3 is TGTGCCAGCAGCTTAAGCGGGACGAACTACAATGAGCAGTTCTTC. Its protein product is CASSLSGTNYNEQFF.

This rearrangement joins TRBV19 to TRBJ1-1; maybe TRBD1 (5 bases). CDR3 size: 14 residues. CDR1 is LNHDA, CDR2 SQIVND, per germline (reference sequence). V dropped 6 bases and J dropped 1 base, with 12 bases sitting between them. CDR3 loop: CASRGGEGNTEAFF. CDR3 in DNA: TGTGCCAGTAGGGGAGGGGAAGGGAACACTGAAGCTTTCTTT. Full variable domain (outside the CDR3, taken from reference TRBV19 and TRBJ1-1): DGGITQSPKYLFRKEGQNVTLSCEQNLNHDAMYWYRQDPGQGLRLIYYSQIVNDFQKGDIAEGYSVSREKKESFPLTVTSAQKNPTAFYLCASRGGEGNTEAFFGQGTRLTVV.

V is TRBV9 and J is TRBJ2-1; TRBD2 agrees at 7 bases. The junction had 9 bases not matched to a gene; V was cut back by 0 bases and J by 9 bases. The length of the CDR3 is 15 residues. The germline V gene encodes CDR1 SGDLS and CDR2 YYNGEE. The CDR3 region is CASSVGGDYLSEQFF. The DNA of the CDR3 is TGTGCCAGCAGCGTAGGTGGGGACTACCTAAGTGAGCAGTTCTTC.

V and J are TRBV5-6 and TRBJ2-7; D may be TRBD2 (5 bases). V was cut by 5 bases and J by 0 bases, with 15 bases left in between. CDR1 and CDR2 (germline): SGHDT, YYEEEE. The CDR3 loop spans 15 amino acids. The CDR3 is CASRTTGLPSYEQYF. The CDR3 nucleotides read TGTGCCAGCAGAACAACTGGACTGCCCTCCTACGAGCAGTACTTC.

The chain joins TRBV6-5 to TRBJ1-1; TRBD1 agrees at 7 bases. This CDR3 has 14 amino acids. Germline CDR1 and CDR2: MNHEY and SVGAGI. Trimming removed 6 bases from V and 1 base from J; junction bases left unmatched: 5. The DNA for the CDR3 is TGTGCCAGCAGCCTACAGGGGCAGAACACTGAAGCTTTCTTT. It codes for CASSLQGQNTEAFF.

About this clone: Distinct nucleotide sequences in the sample also encode this CDR3. The V gene is TRBV4-3, the J gene TRBJ2-1, with 7 bases fitting TRBD1. CDR1 is LGHNA and CDR2 is YSLEER in the germline V gene. Trimming took 0 bases from V and 7 from J; bases not matched to a gene: 3. The CDR3 length is 14 residues. CDR3 in DNA: TGCGCCAGCAGCCAAGAGACAGGGAGAAATGAGCAGTTCTTC. This codes for CASSQETGRNEQFF.

The J gene is TRBJ2-7, the V gene TRBV5-1, with 12 bases lining up with TRBD2. V lost 6 bases to trimming and J lost 0 bases; unmatched junction nucleotides: 7. The CDR3 sequence is 16 residues long. Germline V gene lookup returns CDR1 SGHRS and CDR2 YFSETQ. The CDR3 is CASNDGTSGFSYEQYF. DNA of the CDR3: TGCGCCAGCAATGACGGGACTAGCGGGTTCTCCTACGAGCAGTACTTC.

This chain uses TRBV5-6 with TRBJ1-2; the D gene is possibly TRBD1 (5 bases). The CDR3 covers 14 residues. Trimming removed 5 bases at V and 7 bases at J, with 18 bases between. Germline CDR1 reads SGHDT; CDR2 reads YYEEEE. The CDR3 bases are TGTGCCAGCAGTAAGAACGGGGGAGGAGGTGGCTACACCTTC. As protein: CASSKNGGGGGYTF.

A few counts support this clone. The rearrangement uses TRBV7-3 and TRBJ2-7, with D possibly matching TRBD2 (5 bases). The CDR3 sequence is 12 residues long. V was cut by 5 bases and J by 11 bases, with 16 bases left in between. The germline V gene encodes CDR1 SGHTA and CDR2 FQGTGA. Here the CDR3 DNA reads TGTGCCAGCAGCGAATCCCTTACGAGGGAGTACTTC. This codes for CASSESLTREYF.

V is TRBV18 and J is TRBJ1-5; 8 bases agree with TRBD1. This CDR3 is 14 amino acids long. Losses at the gene ends were 4 bases for V and 2 bases for J; bases not matched to a gene: 1. Germline CDR1 is KGHSH and CDR2 is LQKENI. The CDR3 protein is CASSLDRGNQPQHF. The CDR3 region has the DNA TGTGCCAGCTCACTGGACAGGGGCAATCAGCCCCAGCATTTT.

The V gene is TRBV6-6, the J gene TRBJ2-2, with D possibly being TRBD2 (6 bases). This CDR3 spans 14 amino acids. Trimming took 6 bases from V and 4 from J, leaving 12 bases between them. Germline V gene data show CDR1 as MNHNY and CDR2 as SVGAGI (reference sequence). This CDR3 reads CASRGTDFTGELFF. CDR3 bases: TGTGCCAGCAGGGGGACTGACTTCACCGGGGAGCTGTTTTTT.